This section outlines one TCR beta chain sequence together with its context. This sample stems from a study of shared clonotypes between healthy human individuals. Using immunoSEQ multiplex PCR, the repertoire was profiled, and TCRdb retains in-frame clones only, with some absent. The sample has 300,000 to 350,000 clones; around 79% are singletons. Germline CDR1 is DFQATT and CDR2 is SNEGSKA (reference sequence). The CDR3 has 11 residues. Sequences were obtained from memory CD4+ T cells sorted from blood. Subset described: CD45RA-negative fraction. The origin of this receptor is a man aged 25-40 years in good health. This chain uses TRBV20-1 with TRBJ1-1; the D gene is possibly TRBD1 (5 bases). The CDR3 nucleotides read TGCAGACGGGACCGACGCACTGAAGCTTTCTTT. This translates into CRRDRRTEAFF.